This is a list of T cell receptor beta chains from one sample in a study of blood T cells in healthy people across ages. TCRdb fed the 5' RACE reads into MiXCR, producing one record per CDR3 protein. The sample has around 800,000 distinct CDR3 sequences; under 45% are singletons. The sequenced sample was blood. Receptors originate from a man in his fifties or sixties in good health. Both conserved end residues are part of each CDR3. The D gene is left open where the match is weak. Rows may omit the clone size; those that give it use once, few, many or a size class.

TGTGCCAGCAGCTTTGATCGGGGGGTTGGCGCTGAAGCTTTCTTT | CASSFDRGVGAEAFF | TRBJ1-1 | TRBV7-2 | NA | NA
TGTGCCAGCAGCCAAGATACGGTTGGGGGATACACAGATACGCAGTATTTT | CASSQDTVGGYTDTQYF | TRBJ2-3 | TRBV3-1 | NA | NA
TGTGCCAGCAGCCCCCACAGGGATGTCTATGGCTACACCTTC | CASSPHRDVYGYTF | TRBJ1-2 | TRBV14 | few | NA
TGTGCCAGCACCCTGGGGGAGGGGTGGAACACTGAAGCTTTCTTT | CASTLGEGWNTEAFF | TRBJ1-1 | TRBV6-1 | few | NA
TGTGCCAGCAGCTTGGCCGCGGGGGGGCCTGGCACCGGGGAGCTGTTTTTT | CASSLAAGGPGTGELFF | TRBJ2-2 | TRBV5-6 | NA | TRBD2
TGTGCCAGCAGTTACTCGACAGGGAGGGCCGAGCAGTACTTC | CASSYSTGRAEQYF | TRBJ2-7 | TRBV6-2/TRBV6-3 | few | NA
TGTGCCAGCAGTTCCCTAGCGGGGGGGTCTGAGCAGTTCTTC | CASSSLAGGSEQFF | TRBJ2-1 | TRBV5-4 | few | TRBD2
TGTGCCAGCGCCAACCTCCGCGGGCCGAGCACAGATACGCAGTATTTT | CASANLRGPSTDTQYF | TRBJ2-3 | TRBV7-9 | NA | NA
TGTGCCAGCAGCTTAAAGCCACTCACAGATACGCAGTATTTT | CASSLKPLTDTQYF | TRBJ2-3 | TRBV7-3 | NA | NA
TGTGCCTGGAAACAGACTGCAACTAATGAAAAACTGTTTTTT | CAWKQTATNEKLFF | TRBJ1-4 | TRBV30 | NA | NA
TGTGCCAGCTCACCCGCGCCAGGCCAGCCCCAGCATTTT | CASSPAPGQPQHF | TRBJ1-5 | TRBV18 | NA | NA
TGTGCCAGCAGTTTTGGAATCTATGGCTACACCTTC | CASSFGIYGYTF | TRBJ1-2 | TRBV12-3/TRBV12-4 | few | NA
TGTGCCAGCAGTTTATTTCGGGGGACCGGGGAGCTGTTTTTT | CASSLFRGTGELFF | TRBJ2-2 | TRBV27 | NA | NA
TGTGCCAGCAGGACCGGGACAGGGGGGAACTACGAGCAGTACTTC | CASRTGTGGNYEQYF | TRBJ2-7 | TRBV6-1 | NA | TRBD1
TGTGCCAGCAGTTATGGTCGGGCGCTTCAAGAGCAGTACTTC | CASSYGRALQEQYF | TRBJ2-4 | TRBV6-5 | NA | NA
TGCGCCAGCAGCCATCACCCCCGGGACAGGGACAAACTCGGTCTAGCTTTCTTT | CASSHHPRDRDKLGLAFF | TRBJ1-1 | TRBV4-1 | NA | TRBD1
TGTGCCAGCAGCCCACTCGGGGGCAGGGTGGGCAATGAGCAGTTCTTC | CASSPLGGRVGNEQFF | TRBJ2-1 | TRBV7-9 | NA | NA
TGCGCCAGCAGCCAGGTTTCGGCCGGGACTCGTAACTACGAGCAGTACTTC | CASSQVSAGTRNYEQYF | TRBJ2-7 | TRBV4-1 | NA | NA
TGTGCCAGCAGCTTAGACCAGACGAACACTGAAGCTTTCTTT | CASSLDQTNTEAFF | TRBJ1-1 | TRBV7-6 | once | NA
TGTGCCATCAGAACAGGGGTGCGCACAGATACGCAGTATTTT | CAIRTGVRTDTQYF | TRBJ2-3 | TRBV10-3 | once | TRBD1
TGTGCCAGCAGCTTAACCCGGAGCGCGGGGGGCATACAGACCCAGTACTTC | CASSLTRSAGGIQTQYF | TRBJ2-5 | TRBV7-2 | NA | TRBD2
TGTGCCAGCAGCTTAATGGGGTACGGGGAGCTGTTTTTT | CASSLMGYGELFF | TRBJ2-2 | TRBV7-2 | NA | NA
TGTGCCAGCAGTGAGGCCGGGAAGGGAAGTACGCAGTATTTT | CASSEAGKGSTQYF | TRBJ2-3 | TRBV25-1 | NA | NA
TGTGCCAGCAGTTATTTCGGCGGGCAAGCCTCTAATGAGCAGTTCTTC | CASSYFGGQASNEQFF | TRBJ2-1 | TRBV6-2/TRBV6-3 | many | NA
TGTGCCAGCAGTGCCCGGGGACAATCCTCCTACGAGCAGTACTTC | CASSARGQSSYEQYF | TRBJ2-7 | TRBV6-5 | NA | NA
TGCGCCAGCAGCCCCTGGCAGGGGAACATTCAGTACTTC | CASSPWQGNIQYF | TRBJ2-4 | TRBV5-1 | NA | NA
TGCAGTGCTAGCCGGACAGGGGGCCTCGGTGAGACCCAGTACTTC | CSASRTGGLGETQYF | TRBJ2-5 | TRBV20-1 | NA | TRBD1
TGTGCCACCAGCCGGGACATCTCCTACGAGCAGTACTTC | CATSRDISYEQYF | TRBJ2-7 | TRBV15 | NA | NA
TGCGCCAGCAGCGAACCCGACAGGGAGAAGCAGTACTTC | CASSEPDREKQYF | TRBJ2-7 | TRBV5-1 | NA | TRBD1
TGTGCCAGCAGTCCGACAGGCGCGCGGGGCTTGTACCAAGAGACCCAGTACTTC | CASSPTGARGLYQETQYF | TRBJ2-5 | TRBV12-3/TRBV12-4 | few | NA
TGTGCCAGCAGTCACTACCTCCGGGACAGGGCCGAGGATACGCAGTATTTT | CASSHYLRDRAEDTQYF | TRBJ2-3 | TRBV7-2 | NA | TRBD1
TGTGCCAGCAGATCAAGCCGGGACAGGGGCTACGAGCAGTACTTC | CASRSSRDRGYEQYF | TRBJ2-7 | TRBV2 | few | TRBD1
TGCGCCAGCACTGGGGACAGGGGATCCACAGATACGCAGTATTTT | CASTGDRGSTDTQYF | TRBJ2-3 | TRBV5-1 | few | TRBD1
TGTGCCAGCAGCTTAGGGAGGACAGGGAACGAGCAGTACTTC | CASSLGRTGNEQYF | TRBJ2-7 | TRBV7-2 | NA | TRBD1
TGTGCCAGCAGCTACGGACAGAGGGATGAGCAGTTCTTC | CASSYGQRDEQFF | TRBJ2-1 | TRBV11-3 | few | NA
TGTGCCAGCAGCTTAAGCGGAGTCCAAGGGACCCAGTACTTC | CASSLSGVQGTQYF | TRBJ2-5 | TRBV7-2 | few | NA
TGTGCCAGCAGCCCCCGGTCGGATGAGCAGTTCTTC | CASSPRSDEQFF | TRBJ2-1 | TRBV9 | NA | NA
TGTGCCAGCAGAAAGACCGGTGGTAGGAATGAGCAGTTCTTC | CASRKTGGRNEQFF | TRBJ2-1 | TRBV11-2 | few | NA
TGTGCCAGCAGTGAATTTGTAACAGGGGGCTCCCGTGAGCAGTACTTC | CASSEFVTGGSREQYF | TRBJ2-7 | TRBV2 | NA | TRBD1
TGTGCCAGCACCAACACAGGGGGCTCAGAGACCCAGTACTTC | CASTNTGGSETQYF | TRBJ2-5 | TRBV7-6 | few | TRBD1
TGTGCCAGCAGCTTTGAGGACAGATATGGCTACACCTTC | CASSFEDRYGYTF | TRBJ1-2 | TRBV7-6 | few | NA
TGTGCCAGCAGCCATCGAGACCTCGAGCAGTACTTC | CASSHRDLEQYF | TRBJ2-7 | TRBV3-1 | NA | NA
TGCGCCAGCAGCTTGAGCTTCAACCCCAATGAGCAGTTCTTC | CASSLSFNPNEQFF | TRBJ2-1 | TRBV5-1 | NA | NA
TGTGCCAGCCGCGGAATTGGGGGGGGTACGGATACGCAGTATTTT | CASRGIGGGTDTQYF | TRBJ2-3 | TRBV7-2 | NA | TRBD2
TGCAGTGCTTGGGACGATCTATCGGAAAAACTGTTTTTT | CSAWDDLSEKLFF | TRBJ1-4 | TRBV20-1 | NA | NA
TGCAGTGCTAGACCGCGGCTAGCGATGAACTCCTACGAGCAGTACTTC | CSARPRLAMNSYEQYF | TRBJ2-7 | TRBV20-1 | NA | NA
TGTGCCAGCAGTTTAAGGCCGGGCTCCTACGAGCAGTACTTC | CASSLRPGSYEQYF | TRBJ2-7 | TRBV28 | many | NA